The 20 T cell receptor beta chains listed next were all sequenced from one sample in a study of blood T cell repertoires in COVID-19. Sequencing was performed with immunoSEQ multiplex PCR; in TCRdb, only in-frame clones are kept and a portion is missing. The sample includes about 150,000 clones, about 80% seen only once; the top ten take 3% to 3.5%. Sequenced: peripheral blood. These receptors were obtained from a woman over 75 with acute or convalescent COVID-19.

The chain recombines TRBV11-3 with TRBJ2-1; D is possibly TRBD1 (5 bases). The germline V and J ends were trimmed by 5 bases and 7 bases, with 15 bases remaining between them. The CDR3 runs 14 residues. Looked up from germline, CDR1 is SGHNT and CDR2 is YENEEA. Here the CDR3 reads CASSPHRRANEQFF. CDR3 DNA: TGTGCCAGCAGCCCACATCGCAGGGCGAATGAGCAGTTCTTC.

This sequence joins TRBV11-3 and TRBJ2-3, with 9 bases that match TRBD2. CDR1 SGHNT and CDR2 YENEEA come from the germline V gene. Trimming cost V 5 bases and J 2 bases; bases outside gene matches: 8. The CDR3 has 16 residues. The CDR3 sequence is CASSSRAGGLTDTQYF. CDR3 nucleotides: TGTGCCAGCAGCAGCCGAGCGGGGGGACTCACAGATACGCAGTATTTT.

The chain has TRBV5-1 and TRBJ1-2; 7 bases align to TRBD1. The CDR3 covers 12 residues. V lost 6 bases to trimming and J lost 7 bases; unmatched junction nucleotides: 6. From germline, CDR1 is SGHRS and CDR2 YFSETQ. Here the CDR3 DNA reads TGCGCCAGCACCCGGGACAGCCGTGGCTACACCTTC. Encoded protein: CASTRDSRGYTF.

The chain combines TRBV6-5 with TRBJ1-1, with TRBD1 as a possible D gene (5 bases). The ends were cut back, 6 bases at V and 7 bases at J, with 21 bases in the middle. This CDR3 is built from 15 residues. The germline V gene encodes CDR1 MNHEY and CDR2 SVGAGI. In DNA form, the CDR3 reads TGTGCCAGCAGCCCCCTGGGGGGGAGAGTCGGTGAAGCTTTCTTT. Translating it yields CASSPLGGRVGEAFF.

This clone was recorded once. The genes are TRBV13 and TRBJ2-3, with unresolved D. The CDR3 is 16 amino acids. From germline, CDR1 is PRHDT and CDR2 FYEKMQ (reference sequence). V was shortened by 2 bases and J by 6 bases, with 18 bases between the two germline ends. The CDR3 DNA reads as TGTGCCAGCAGCTTAAACGGTCGAGGTCCCAGTGATACGCAGTATTTT. This encodes CASSLNGRGPSDTQYF.

The genes are TRBV7-3 and TRBJ1-1, with D tentatively TRBD1 (5 bases). The CDR3 covers 16 residues. Deletions cut 1 base from V and 4 bases from J, with 16 bases between. Germline CDR1 SGHTA, CDR2 FQGTGA. The CDR3 loop is CASSLRAGSLGTEAFF. CDR3 nucleotide sequence: TGTGCCAGCAGCTTAAGGGCAGGGTCTTTGGGCACTGAAGCTTTCTTT.

The chain employs TRBV4-3 and TRBJ2-2, with D hard to call. V was cut by 0 bases and J by 1 base, with 6 bases left in between. The CDR3 has 15 residues. Germline loops: CDR1 LGHNA, CDR2 YSLEER. CDR3 loop: CASSQEWQNTGELFF. The CDR3 DNA reads TGCGCCAGCAGCCAAGAATGGCAGAACACCGGGGAGCTGTTTTTT.

This clone was detected only a few times. The gene calls are TRBV5-1 and TRBJ2-1, with D tentatively TRBD1 (5 bases). V gave up 0 bases and J gave up 3 bases, with 10 bases separating them. Germline loops: CDR1 SGHRS, CDR2 YFSETQ. The CDR3 extends over 15 amino acids. CDR3 in amino acids: CASSLGGFDYNEQFF. In DNA, the CDR3 is TGCGCCAGCAGCTTGGGGGGCTTCGACTACAATGAGCAGTTCTTC.

The V and J genes are TRBV20-1 and TRBJ2-2; 9 positions match TRBD1. This CDR3 has 16 amino acids. J was trimmed by 1 base and V by 3 bases; bases with no gene match: 6. CDR1 DFQATT and CDR2 SNEGSKA come from the germline V gene (reference sequence). The CDR3 sequence is CSASTWGQGNTGELFF. The CDR3 DNA reads as TGCAGTGCTAGTACTTGGGGACAGGGGAACACCGGGGAGCTGTTTTTT.

The chain uses TRBV4-3 and TRBJ2-3; TRBD1 matches 8 bases. Trimming cost V 0 bases and J 5 bases; bases outside gene matches: 4. This CDR3 has 15 amino acids. CDR1 and CDR2 from the germline V gene are LGHNA and YSLEER. CDR3 amino acids: CASSQEGTGGDTQYF. In DNA, the CDR3 is TGCGCCAGCAGCCAAGAGGGGACAGGAGGAGATACGCAGTATTTT.

This clone was recorded a few times. The V and J genes are TRBV24-1 and TRBJ2-3; 8 bases are shared with TRBD1. The CDR3 is 15 amino acids. The germline V gene has CDR1 KGHDR and CDR2 SFDVKD. J was trimmed by 6 bases and V by 5 bases; bases with no gene match: 9. The DNA of the CDR3 is TGTGCCACCAGTGGCTCTACGGACAGGGCGGATACGCAGTATTTT. It specifies CATSGSTDRADTQYF.

This rearrangement joins TRBV4-2 to TRBJ2-2, with a weak D call TRBD2 (7 bases). Trimming removed 2 bases at V and 4 bases at J, with 17 bases between. The CDR3 is made up of 17 amino acids. Germline assignment: CDR1 LGHNA and CDR2 YNFKEQ. This chain's CDR3 is CASSQTSRGAGTGELFF. The CDR3 nucleotides read TGTGCCAGCAGCCAAACTTCTCGGGGGGCGGGCACCGGGGAGCTGTTTTTT.

The rearrangement joins TRBV30 to TRBJ1-1; tentative D call: TRBD1 (6 bases). Germline loops: CDR1 GTSNPN, CDR2 SVGIG (reference sequence). The CDR3 consists of 15 residues. Trimming removed 0 bases at V and 1 base at J, with 12 bases between. CDR3 DNA sequence: TGTGCCTGGAGTGTCCCCGGGACACCGAACACTGAAGCTTTCTTT. It codes for CAWSVPGTPNTEAFF.

The CDR3 nucleotides are TGTGCCAGCAGCTTAGACGGAGGCTCTGGAAACACCATATATTTT. Translation: CASSLDGGSGNTIYF. The chain uses TRBV7-6 and TRBJ1-3; D uncertain. V lost 1 base and J 0 bases, leaving 7 bases between the germline ends. CDR3 length: 15 amino acids. The germline CDR1 and CDR2 sequences are SGHVS and FNYEAQ.

CDR3 amino acids: CASDPGNLYEQYF. The CDR3 DNA reads as TGTGCCAGCGACCCAGGAAATTTATACGAGCAGTACTTC. This chain connects TRBV2 to TRBJ2-7; D is uncertain. CDR1 SNHLY and CDR2 FYNNEI come from the germline V gene. The CDR3 is 13 amino acids. Trimming took off 8 bases at V and 4 bases at J, with 15 bases between the two ends.

In this sample, this clone turned up a few times. The CDR3 here is CASSYGGVNYGYTF. Here the CDR3 DNA reads TGTGCCAGCAGTTACGGCGGGGTTAACTATGGCTACACCTTC. This sequence joins TRBV6-2 or TRBV6-3 and TRBJ1-2; D ambiguous. The germline V gene has CDR1 MNHEY and CDR2 SVGEGT. The CDR3 has 14 amino acids. The V end lost 2 bases, the J end lost 1 base, and 8 bases lay between the germline ends.

The CDR3 reads CASSHYGAGGYGYTF. The CDR3 nucleotides read TGCGCCAGCAGCCACTACGGTGCGGGGGGATATGGCTACACCTTC. V gene TRBV4-1 combines with J gene TRBJ1-2; a weak D match, TRBD1 (5 bases). Per germline, CDR1 MGHRA and CDR2 YSYEKL. V lost 3 bases, J lost 5 bases, and 16 bases lay in between. The CDR3 is 15 amino acids.

The genes are TRBV2 and TRBJ2-5, with unresolved D. This CDR3 contains 13 residues. Germline V gives CDR1 SNHLY, CDR2 FYNNEI. V dropped 8 bases and J dropped 2 bases, with 12 bases sitting between them. The CDR3 coding sequence is TGTGCCAGCTCATCGTACAGTCAAGAGACCCAGTACTTC. This gives the protein CASSSYSQETQYF. Supplemented by reference TRBV2 and TRBJ2-5, the full variable domain reads EPEVTQTPSHQVTQMGQEVILRCVPISNHLYFYWYRQILGQKVEFLVSFYNNEISEKSEIFDDQFSVERPDGSNFTLKIRSTKLEDSAMYFCASSSYSQETQYFGPGTRLLVL.

This chain joins TRBV10-2 and TRBJ2-3; tentative D call: TRBD2 (6 bases). Germline CDR1 is WSHSY and CDR2 is SAAADI. CDR3 length equals 16 residues. The V end lost 6 bases, the J end lost 2 bases, and 18 bases lay between the germline ends. CDR3 amino acids: CASRGPGTSYTDTQYF. The CDR3 nucleotides read TGCGCCAGCAGGGGACCCGGGACTTCCTACACAGATACGCAGTATTTT.

The CDR3 region has the DNA TGTGCCAGTAAGAAGGGGCTGAGGACTGAAGCTTTCTTT. Translated, it gives CASKKGLRTEAFF. This chain uses TRBV19 with TRBJ1-1; D might be TRBD1 (5 bases). Germline CDR1 LNHDA, CDR2 SQIVND (reference sequence). The CDR3 runs 13 residues. V gave up 7 bases and J gave up 5 bases, with 14 bases separating them.